This T cell receptor (beta chain) appears in the sequencing data of a study of technical replicates of blood from a few donors. Only in-frame clones appear in the TCRdb table, and some are missing; sequencing was by immunoSEQ multiplex PCR. Of around 98,000 clones listed, approximately 94% are singletons. V shed 7 bases and J shed 0 bases, with 16 bases lying between them. The V gene's germline CDR1 is MDHEN and CDR2 SYDVKM. The CDR3 spans 15 residues. The V call is TRBV28, the J call TRBJ2-7; D remains unclear. Sequenced: T cells isolated from PBMCs. The sequence derives from a human donor in good health. In DNA, the CDR3 is TGTGCCAGCACCTTGAGGCAACTTAGCTCCTACGAGCAGTACTTC. Its protein product is CASTLRQLSSYEQYF.